The rows below give T cell receptor beta chains drawn from one sample of a study of blood T cell repertoires in COVID-19. Assay used: immunoSEQ multiplex PCR; TCRdb lists only in-frame clones, some missing. The sample contains about 100,000 clones, about nine tenths of which appear only once. Sequenced sample: peripheral blood. The source is a woman aged 45-59 years with COVID-19, enrolled during active disease. The CDR3 runs from the conserved cysteine through the conserved F or W. Fields, in order: D gene, clone size, V gene, J gene, CDR3 DNA, CDR3 protein. A D gene is named only where the DNA matches it firmly. Only part of the rows carry a size: once, few, many, or a class if the clone is expanded.

d_gene: TRBD1
abundance: NA
v_gene: TRBV7-2
j_gene: TRBJ2-2
CDR3nt: TGTGCCAGCAGCTCCGCGGACAGGGTTGGGACCGGGGAGCTGTTTTTT
CDR3aa: CASSSADRVGTGELFF

d_gene: NA
abundance: NA
v_gene: TRBV6-1
j_gene: TRBJ2-1
CDR3nt: TGTGCCAGCAGTGATCGGGATACATCCTACAATGAGCAGTTCTTC
CDR3aa: CASSDRDTSYNEQFF

d_gene: NA
abundance: NA
v_gene: TRBV6-2/TRBV6-3
j_gene: TRBJ2-7
CDR3nt: TGTGCCAGCAGTTACTCTCCACCGACAGGTTCCAACGAGCAGTACTTC
CDR3aa: CASSYSPPTGSNEQYF

d_gene: NA
abundance: NA
v_gene: TRBV7-9
j_gene: TRBJ2-3
CDR3nt: TGTGCCAGCAGCCCTCTATATACAGATACGCAGTATTTT
CDR3aa: CASSPLYTDTQYF

d_gene: NA
abundance: few
v_gene: TRBV29-1
j_gene: TRBJ1-5
CDR3nt: TGCAGCGTTCCTCGGCGCCACAGGAATAGCAATCAGCCCCAGCATTTT
CDR3aa: CSVPRRHRNSNQPQHF

d_gene: NA
abundance: NA
v_gene: TRBV27
j_gene: TRBJ2-6
CDR3nt: TGTGCCAGCAGATTCGCGACAGGTGGGGCCAACGTCCTGACTTTC
CDR3aa: CASRFATGGANVLTF

d_gene: TRBD1
abundance: few
v_gene: TRBV19
j_gene: TRBJ1-2
CDR3nt: TGTGCCAGTAGTAGTCCGGGACAGGGGATTCTTTATGGCTACACCTTC
CDR3aa: CASSSPGQGILYGYTF

d_gene: TRBD1
abundance: once
v_gene: TRBV7-6
j_gene: TRBJ2-1
CDR3nt: TGTGCCAGCAGCGACGAGGGACAGGGGAATTTCGATGAGCAGTTCTTC
CDR3aa: CASSDEGQGNFDEQFF

d_gene: TRBD1
abundance: NA
v_gene: TRBV30
j_gene: TRBJ2-3
CDR3nt: TGTGCCTGGAGCGTAACAGGGGCAGATACGCAGTATTTT
CDR3aa: CAWSVTGADTQYF

d_gene: TRBD1
abundance: NA
v_gene: TRBV7-2
j_gene: TRBJ1-3
CDR3nt: TGTGCCAGCAGCCGGGACAGGGGGCTTGGAAACACCATATATTTT
CDR3aa: CASSRDRGLGNTIYF

d_gene: NA
abundance: once
v_gene: TRBV10-3
j_gene: TRBJ2-3
CDR3nt: TGTGCCATCAGCACAGCAGGCACAGATACGCAGTATTTT
CDR3aa: CAISTAGTDTQYF

d_gene: NA
abundance: NA
v_gene: TRBV2
j_gene: TRBJ1-5
CDR3nt: TGTGCCAGCAAGGCGGGGTATAGCAATCAGCCCCAGCATTTT
CDR3aa: CASKAGYSNQPQHF

d_gene: TRBD1
abundance: NA
v_gene: TRBV28
j_gene: TRBJ2-3
CDR3nt: TGTGCCAGCAGGATACAGGGGATCGGCACAGATACGCAGTATTTT
CDR3aa: CASRIQGIGTDTQYF

d_gene: TRBD1
abundance: NA
v_gene: TRBV9
j_gene: TRBJ1-2
CDR3nt: TGTGCCAGCAGCGCCGGGACAGGGGGTGGCTACACCTTC
CDR3aa: CASSAGTGGGYTF

d_gene: TRBD1
abundance: NA
v_gene: TRBV7-9
j_gene: TRBJ2-2
CDR3nt: TGTGCCAGGTCCGGGACAGGGGGCCACGGGGAGCTGTTTTTT
CDR3aa: CARSGTGGHGELFF

d_gene: TRBD2
abundance: NA
v_gene: TRBV7-8
j_gene: TRBJ2-5
CDR3nt: TGTGCCAGCAGCTTTGTCGGGGGGGCGTCAGAGACCCAGTACTTC
CDR3aa: CASSFVGGASETQYF

d_gene: TRBD1
abundance: NA
v_gene: TRBV24-1
j_gene: TRBJ2-5
CDR3nt: TGTGCCACCAGTGCCTCCGGACAGGGGAAGACCCAGTACTTC
CDR3aa: CATSASGQGKTQYF

d_gene: NA
abundance: NA
v_gene: TRBV30
j_gene: TRBJ1-4
CDR3nt: TGTGCCTGGAGTACGAAGGGGGGGCTACTTCTGTTTTTT
CDR3aa: CAWSTKGGLLLFF

d_gene: NA
abundance: NA
v_gene: TRBV21-1
j_gene: TRBJ2-3
CDR3nt: TGTGCCCCAGCGGCAGATACGCAGTATTTT
CDR3aa: CAPAADTQYF

d_gene: NA
abundance: NA
v_gene: TRBV6-6
j_gene: TRBJ2-5
CDR3nt: TGTGCCAGCAGTTACTCGATAGCGACACCTGTGACCCAGTACTTC
CDR3aa: CASSYSIATPVTQYF

d_gene: NA
abundance: NA
v_gene: TRBV6-5
j_gene: TRBJ1-2
CDR3nt: TGTGCCAGCAGCCTACAGGGTTCGAATGGCTACACCTTC
CDR3aa: CASSLQGSNGYTF

d_gene: TRBD2
abundance: NA
v_gene: TRBV30
j_gene: TRBJ2-7
CDR3nt: TGTGCCTGGAGTGTGCTAGCGGCGGGCGAGCAGTACTTC
CDR3aa: CAWSVLAAGEQYF

d_gene: TRBD1
abundance: NA
v_gene: TRBV5-1
j_gene: TRBJ2-3
CDR3nt: TGCGCCAGCAGCTTGTACAGGGGCCTTAGCACAGATACGCAGTATTTT
CDR3aa: CASSLYRGLSTDTQYF

d_gene: NA
abundance: NA
v_gene: TRBV2
j_gene: TRBJ2-3
CDR3nt: TGTGCCAGCAGTGAACTCTCAGGGGTCGGGACAGATACGCAGTATTTT
CDR3aa: CASSELSGVGTDTQYF

d_gene: TRBD1
abundance: NA
v_gene: TRBV15
j_gene: TRBJ1-2
CDR3nt: TGTGCCACCAGCAGAGGGGACAGGGGCAACTATGGCTACACCTTC
CDR3aa: CATSRGDRGNYGYTF

d_gene: TRBD1
abundance: few
v_gene: TRBV7-9
j_gene: TRBJ1-1
CDR3nt: TGTGCCAGCAGCTCGACAGGGACTGAAGCTTTCTTT
CDR3aa: CASSSTGTEAFF

d_gene: NA
abundance: NA
v_gene: TRBV5-6
j_gene: TRBJ1-5
CDR3nt: TGTGCCAGCAGCTGGGGCGGGGTGAGCAATCAGCCCCAGCATTTT
CDR3aa: CASSWGGVSNQPQHF

d_gene: NA
abundance: once
v_gene: TRBV30
j_gene: TRBJ2-7
CDR3nt: TGTGCCTGGAGTACGGTCTCCTACGAGCAGTACTTC
CDR3aa: CAWSTVSYEQYF

d_gene: NA
abundance: NA
v_gene: TRBV3-1/TRBV3-2
j_gene: TRBJ1-5
CDR3nt: TGTGCCAGCAGCCAAGGGACAGTTAGCAATCAGCCCCAGCATTTT
CDR3aa: CASSQGTVSNQPQHF

d_gene: NA
abundance: NA
v_gene: TRBV6-5
j_gene: TRBJ2-1
CDR3nt: TGTGCCAGCAGTCTATCGGTGGACAATGAGCAGTTCTTC
CDR3aa: CASSLSVDNEQFF

d_gene: TRBD2
abundance: NA
v_gene: TRBV4-1
j_gene: TRBJ2-3
CDR3nt: TGCGCCAGCAGCCAAGAGGGTAGCGGGGGAACAGATACGCAGTATTTT
CDR3aa: CASSQEGSGGTDTQYF

d_gene: NA
abundance: NA
v_gene: TRBV5-1
j_gene: TRBJ1-1
CDR3nt: TGCGCCAGCAGCCAGGGGATTGGGGGCACTGAAGCTTTCTTT
CDR3aa: CASSQGIGGTEAFF

d_gene: TRBD1
abundance: once
v_gene: TRBV18
j_gene: TRBJ2-6
CDR3nt: TGTGCCAGCTCACTCCGGGACAGGAATTTCTACTCTGGGGCCAACGTCCTGACTTTC
CDR3aa: CASSLRDRNFYSGANVLTF

d_gene: TRBD1
abundance: NA
v_gene: TRBV6-6
j_gene: TRBJ1-1
CDR3nt: TGTGCCAGCAGTCGAAATCCGGGACAGCTAAACACTGAAGCTTTCTTT
CDR3aa: CASSRNPGQLNTEAFF

d_gene: TRBD1
abundance: NA
v_gene: TRBV28
j_gene: TRBJ1-6
CDR3nt: TGTGCCAGCAGACCAGGGGGCTCACCCCTCCACTTT
CDR3aa: CASRPGGSPLHF

d_gene: NA
abundance: NA
v_gene: TRBV30
j_gene: TRBJ1-1
CDR3nt: TGTGCCTGGAGTGTACTTTCCCGGCAGGCGAACACTGAAGCTTTCTTT
CDR3aa: CAWSVLSRQANTEAFF

d_gene: NA
abundance: NA
v_gene: TRBV12-3/TRBV12-4
j_gene: TRBJ2-3
CDR3nt: TGTGCCAGCAGTTCCATCCAGGGAAATACGCAGTATTTT
CDR3aa: CASSSIQGNTQYF

d_gene: NA
abundance: NA
v_gene: TRBV29-1
j_gene: TRBJ2-3
CDR3nt: TGCAGCGCCGAGGAGGGTCGAGGACCAGATACGCAGTATTTT
CDR3aa: CSAEEGRGPDTQYF

d_gene: TRBD1
abundance: NA
v_gene: TRBV6-5
j_gene: TRBJ2-7
CDR3nt: TGTGCCAGCAGTTCCCCCCCAGGACAGGGTTACGAGCAGTACTTC
CDR3aa: CASSSPPGQGYEQYF

d_gene: TRBD1
abundance: NA
v_gene: TRBV19
j_gene: TRBJ1-1
CDR3nt: TGTGCCAGTAGTCCCCCCCTGACAGGGACCAACACTGAAGCTTTCTTT
CDR3aa: CASSPPLTGTNTEAFF

d_gene: TRBD2
abundance: once
v_gene: TRBV6-2/TRBV6-3
j_gene: TRBJ2-1
CDR3nt: TGTGCCAGCAGTTACCCGGGACTAGGAAACAATGAGCAGTTCTTC
CDR3aa: CASSYPGLGNNEQFF